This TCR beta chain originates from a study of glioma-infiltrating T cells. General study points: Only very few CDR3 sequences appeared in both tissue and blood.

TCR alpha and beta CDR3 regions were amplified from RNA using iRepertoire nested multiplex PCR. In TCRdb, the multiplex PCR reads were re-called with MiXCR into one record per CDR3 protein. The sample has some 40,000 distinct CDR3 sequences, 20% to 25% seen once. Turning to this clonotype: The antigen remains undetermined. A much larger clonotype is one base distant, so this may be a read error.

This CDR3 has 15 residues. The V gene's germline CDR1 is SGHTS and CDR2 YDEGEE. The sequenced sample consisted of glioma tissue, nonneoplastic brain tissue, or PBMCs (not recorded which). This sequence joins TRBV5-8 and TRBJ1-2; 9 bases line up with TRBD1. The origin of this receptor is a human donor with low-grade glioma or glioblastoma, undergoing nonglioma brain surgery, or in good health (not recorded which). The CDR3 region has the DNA TGTGCCAGCATCTTGGATGGACAGGGGAGCTATGGCTACACCTTC. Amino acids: CASILDGQGSYGYTF.